The 26 T cell receptor beta chains below were found in one sample sequenced in a study of CXCR3-negative and CXCR3-positive naive CD8 T cells. Each TRB cDNA library was prepared by 5' RACE (with UMI labels). TCRdb reprocessed the 5' RACE reads; each CDR3 protein has one entry and no DNA is given. The sample spans 35,000 to 55,000 distinct CDR3 sequences; the ten largest clones claim 2% to 2.5%. The sample taken for sequencing was naive CXCR3- CD8+ T cells from blood. Regarding subset: CD45RO-CCR7+CD27+CD95- naive CD8+ T cells lacking CXCR3 (TNR3-). These receptors came from a human donor in good health. Some clones in this sample may be carry-over from other donors' samples.

The gene calls are TRBV14 and TRBJ2-5. The CDR3 is 12 residues long. Germline V lookup: CDR1 SGHDN, CDR2 FVKESK. The CDR3 reads CASSQLVETQYF.

This chain links TRBV28 with TRBJ2-5; TCRdb returns TRBD2, unconfirmable since there is no DNA. The CDR3 is 14 amino acids. Germline V gives CDR1 MDHEN, CDR2 SYDVKM. This chain's CDR3 is CASRGTSGRETQYF.

V and J are TRBV3-1 and TRBJ2-7. Germline CDR1 LGHDT, CDR2 YNNKEL (reference sequence). The CDR3 runs to 15 residues. CDR3 loop: CASSQGAVSIDEQYF.

The J gene is TRBJ2-7, the V gene TRBV29-1; as DNA is missing, the TRBD2 call by TCRdb cannot be tested. The CDR3 consists of 13 residues. Germline CDR1 SQVTM, CDR2 ANQGSEA. The CDR3: CSVGPGLANVQYF.

The chain has TRBV20-1 and TRBJ2-2. This CDR3 is 12 amino acids long. Germline V lookup: CDR1 DFQATT, CDR2 SNEGSKA (reference sequence). The CDR3: CSAVVSTGELFF.

The V gene is TRBV5-1, the J gene TRBJ1-1; TCRdb selects TRBD1, and the lack of DNA leaves this call unchecked. The germline CDR1 and CDR2 sequences are SGHRS and YFSETQ. The CDR3 spans 14 residues. CDR3 loop: CASQRDSLNTEAFF.

The chain joins TRBV6-6 to TRBJ2-5; without DNA, the TCRdb call of TRBD2 cannot be checked. The CDR3 has 13 residues. In germline, CDR1 is MNHNY, CDR2 SVGAGI (reference sequence). The CDR3 loop is CASSSGRGETQYF.

The rearrangement links TRBV30 to TRBJ2-1; as DNA is missing, the TRBD2 call by TCRdb cannot be tested. The CDR3 sequence is 14 residues long. The germline V gene has CDR1 GTSNPN and CDR2 SVGIG (reference sequence). The CDR3 region is CAWMRSGTYNEQFF. Together with reference TRBV30 and TRBJ2-1, the CDR3 gives the full variable domain: SQTIHQWPATLVQPVGSPLSLECTVEGTSNPNLYWYRQAAGRGLQLLFYSVGIGQISSEVPQNLSASRPQDRQFILSSKKLLLSDSGFYLCAWMRSGTYNEQFFGPGTRLTVL.

The rearrangement joins TRBV29-1 to TRBJ1-1; lacking DNA, the TRBD1 call made by TCRdb goes unchecked. CDR3 length equals 13 residues. Germline CDR1 is SQVTM and CDR2 is ANQGSEA. CDR3: CSAEGDWDTEAFF.

This clonotype is deemed medium-sized (0.01 to 0.1%) by its frequency. The chain is built from TRBV9 and TRBJ2-2; TCRdb gives TRBD2 as the D gene, but with no DNA this cannot be confirmed. The V gene's germline CDR1 is SGDLS and CDR2 YYNGEE. The CDR3 has 17 amino acids. This CDR3 is CASSAKPSGTNTGELFF.

CDR3 residues: CASSLFPETGELFF. The chain links TRBV5-1 to TRBJ2-2. The CDR3 covers 14 residues. Germline V gene data show CDR1 as SGHRS and CDR2 as YFSETQ.

The chain has TRBV6-2 or TRBV6-3 and TRBJ2-7; TCRdb's D call, TRBD2, is unchecked because there is no DNA. The CDR3 spans 16 residues. CDR1 and CDR2 from the germline V gene are MNHEY and SVGEGT. The CDR3: CASSPISSGSRNEQYF.

The V call is TRBV6-2 or TRBV6-3, the J call TRBJ2-1. Germline CDR1 MNHEY, CDR2 SVGEGT. This CDR3 comprises 15 residues. CDR3 amino acids: CASSYLSGFYNEQFF.

The chain couples TRBV25-1 to TRBJ1-5; checking the TCRdb D call of TRBD1 is not possible without DNA. CDR1 is MGHDK, CDR2 SYGVNS, per germline. The CDR3 spans 15 residues. CDR3 in amino acids: CASSEFWDSNQPQHF.

V and J are TRBV20-1 and TRBJ2-1; checking the TCRdb D call of TRBD2 is not possible without DNA. This CDR3 has 13 amino acids. CDR1 DFQATT and CDR2 SNEGSKA come from the germline V gene (reference sequence). CDR3 sequence reads: CSAWTSGANEQFF.

This chain links TRBV12-3 or TRBV12-4 with TRBJ2-3. The CDR3 has 16 amino acids. The CDR3 loop reads CASSLLAGRLADTQYF.

V and J are TRBV7-2 and TRBJ1-1. Germline V gene data show CDR1 as SGHTA and CDR2 as FQGNSA. This CDR3 region has 13 residues. CDR3 residues: CASGAGGNTEAFF.

The J gene is TRBJ2-2, the V gene TRBV5-1. The CDR3 length is 14 residues. Per germline, CDR1 SGHRS and CDR2 YFSETQ. CDR3 sequence: CASKAGLNTGELFF. The full variable domain, rest sourced from reference TRBV5-1 and TRBJ2-2, is KAGVTQTPRYLIKTRGQQVTLSCSPISGHRSVSWYQQTPGQGLQFLFEYFSETQRNKGNFPGRFSGRQFSNSRSEMNVSTLELGDSALYLCASKAGLNTGELFFGEGSRLTVL.

The gene calls are TRBV27 and TRBJ2-7; TCRdb's D call, TRBD1, is unchecked because there is no DNA. The CDR3 is 14 amino acids. Germline V gene sequence: CDR1 MNHEY, CDR2 SMNVEV (reference sequence). CDR3 amino acids: CASSLGSWAYEQYF.

The chain couples TRBV27 to TRBJ2-1; the D call from TCRdb, TRBD1, cannot be confirmed without DNA. The CDR3 is made up of 17 amino acids. Germline-derived CDR1 and CDR2 are MNHEY and SMNVEV (reference sequence). CDR3 protein: CASKASAGAFSYNEQFF.

The rearrangement joins TRBV9 to TRBJ2-7; there is no DNA to check the TCRdb D call of TRBD1. CDR3 size: 15 residues. Germline CDR1 reads SGDLS; CDR2 reads YYNGEE. The CDR3 loop is CASSRDDRGQGEQYF. Filled out from reference TRBV9 and TRBJ2-7, the complete variable domain reads DSGVTQTPKHLITATGQRVTLRCSPRSGDLSVYWYQQSLDQGLQFLIQYYNGEERAKGNILERFSAQQFPDLHSELNLSSLELGDSALYFCASSRDDRGQGEQYFGPGTRLTVT.

This chain joins TRBV20-1 and TRBJ2-7; no DNA is available, so the TRBD1 call from TCRdb remains unchecked. This CDR3 comprises 14 residues. Germline CDR1 reads DFQATT; CDR2 reads SNEGSKA (reference sequence). The CDR3 loop is CSAMPQVTLYEQYF.

The chain combines TRBV6-5 with TRBJ1-4; TCRdb returns TRBD1, unconfirmable since there is no DNA. Germline V gene data show CDR1 as MNHEY and CDR2 as SVGAGI. The CDR3 has 15 amino acids. The CDR3: CASSYGVGGNEKLFF.

The chain links TRBV27 to TRBJ2-7; TCRdb selects TRBD2, and the lack of DNA leaves this call unchecked. Germline V CDR1 and CDR2: MNHEY, SMNVEV (reference sequence). The CDR3 covers 15 residues. The CDR3 here is CASSNQAAGTYEQYF.

The V gene is TRBV7-6, the J gene TRBJ2-7; the D call of TRBD2 rests on TCRdb alone, since no DNA is present to check it. CDR3 length: 15 amino acids. Looked up from germline, CDR1 is SGHVS and CDR2 is FNYEAQ. The CDR3 sequence: CASGLEVGDFYEQYF.

The V call is TRBV20-1, the J call TRBJ1-2; the D call of TRBD1 rests on TCRdb alone, since no DNA is present to check it. Looked up from germline, CDR1 is DFQATT and CDR2 is SNEGSKA (reference sequence). The CDR3 consists of 13 residues. This chain's CDR3 is CSAPREGAYGYTF.